This T cell receptor beta chain was captured by sequencing in a study of CD8 T cells in ankylosing spondylitis. Quantitative barcoded 5'-RACE was used to prepare TCR beta libraries. TCRdb itself ran the 5' RACE reads through MiXCR, one entry per CDR3 protein. This sample has some 63,000 distinct CDR3 sequences; around 6.4% occur once, and the top ten carry roughly 5%. This clonotype showed up just a few times. The antigen is undetermined. There are 13 residues in the CDR3. CDR1 SGHNT and CDR2 YYREEE come from the germline V gene (reference sequence). The V end lost 0 bases, the J end lost 3 bases, and 7 bases lay between the germline ends. Study results and caveats: Clones that were linked to disease were CD8+ and were relatively rare in peripheral blood. Made up of fewer than 10 highly homologous variants, a TCR beta motif appeared characteristic of ankylosing spondylitis blood.

The chain couples TRBV5-4 to TRBJ2-7, with D unclear. Specimen: synovial fluid, either unsorted or a sorted T cell fraction (not recorded which). The sequence was collected from a male donor with ankylosing spondylitis. CDR3 nucleotide sequence: TGTGCCAGCAGCTTGGCATGGGGCTACGAGCAGTACTTC. Its protein is CASSLAWGYEQYF.